This T cell receptor (beta chain) came from a study of blood T cell repertoires in COVID-19. As handled by the study authors: Nucleated cell number was recorded as an estimate derived from reference gene primer amplification. Sequencing was performed with immunoSEQ multiplex PCR; in TCRdb, only in-frame clones are kept and a portion is missing. The V and J calls and clone size were taken over from that table, and D and trimming were inferred from the DNA. The sample includes about 400,000 clones, over 75% seen only once; the top ten take around 0.97%. The germline V gene encodes CDR1 LGHDT and CDR2 YNNKEL (reference sequence). The CDR3 is 16 amino acids.

The sequence derives from a young woman with acute COVID-19. This chain connects TRBV3-1 (or the pseudogene TRBV3-2) to TRBJ2-3, with D possibly matching TRBD2 (6 bases). Sample: PBMCs or T cells enriched from blood (not recorded which). The CDR3 DNA reads as TGTGCTCTCGACGTTGGTCAGCCGGGAGGCACAGATACGCAGTATTTT. Its protein product is CALDVGQPGGTDTQYF.